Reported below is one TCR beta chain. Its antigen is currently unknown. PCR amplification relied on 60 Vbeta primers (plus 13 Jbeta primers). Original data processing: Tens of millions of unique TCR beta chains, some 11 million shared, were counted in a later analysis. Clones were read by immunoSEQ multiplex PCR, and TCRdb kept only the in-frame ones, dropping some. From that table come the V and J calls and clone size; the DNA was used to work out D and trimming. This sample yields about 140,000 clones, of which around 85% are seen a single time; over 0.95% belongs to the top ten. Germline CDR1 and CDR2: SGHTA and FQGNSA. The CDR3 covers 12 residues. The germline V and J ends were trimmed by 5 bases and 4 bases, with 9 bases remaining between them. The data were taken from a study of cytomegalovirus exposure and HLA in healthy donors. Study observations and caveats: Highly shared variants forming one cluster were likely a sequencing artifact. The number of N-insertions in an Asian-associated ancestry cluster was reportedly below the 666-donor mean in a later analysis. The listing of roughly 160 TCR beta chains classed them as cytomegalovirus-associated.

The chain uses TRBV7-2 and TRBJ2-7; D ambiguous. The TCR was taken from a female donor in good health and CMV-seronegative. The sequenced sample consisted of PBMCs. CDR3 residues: CASSHSLYEQYF. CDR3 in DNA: TGTGCCAGCAGCCACAGTTTGTACGAGCAGTACTTC.